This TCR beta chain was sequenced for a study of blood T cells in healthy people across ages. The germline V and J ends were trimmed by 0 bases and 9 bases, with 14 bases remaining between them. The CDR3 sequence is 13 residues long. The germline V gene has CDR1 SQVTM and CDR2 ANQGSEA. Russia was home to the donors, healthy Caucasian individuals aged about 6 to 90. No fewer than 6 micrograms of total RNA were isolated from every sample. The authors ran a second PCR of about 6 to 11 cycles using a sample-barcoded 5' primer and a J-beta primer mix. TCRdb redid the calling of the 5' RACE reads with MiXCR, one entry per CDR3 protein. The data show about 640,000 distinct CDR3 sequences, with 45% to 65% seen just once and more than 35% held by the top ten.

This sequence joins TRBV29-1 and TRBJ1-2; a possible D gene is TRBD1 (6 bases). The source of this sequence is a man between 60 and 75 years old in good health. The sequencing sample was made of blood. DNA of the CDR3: TGCAGCGTTGAAGATCCGGGGGGCCTTAGCTACACCTTC. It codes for CSVEDPGGLSYTF.